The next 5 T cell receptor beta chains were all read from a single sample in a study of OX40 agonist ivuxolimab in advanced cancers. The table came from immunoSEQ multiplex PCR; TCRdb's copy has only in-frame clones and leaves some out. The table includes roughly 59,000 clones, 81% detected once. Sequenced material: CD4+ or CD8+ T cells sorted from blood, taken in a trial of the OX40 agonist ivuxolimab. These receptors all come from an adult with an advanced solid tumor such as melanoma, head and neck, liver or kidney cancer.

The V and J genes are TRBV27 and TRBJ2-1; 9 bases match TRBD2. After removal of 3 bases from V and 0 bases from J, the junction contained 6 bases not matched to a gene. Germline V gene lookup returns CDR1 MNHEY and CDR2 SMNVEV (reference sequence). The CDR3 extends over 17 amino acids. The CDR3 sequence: CASSLEAGGSSYNEQFF. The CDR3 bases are TGTGCCAGCAGTTTGGAGGCGGGGGGGAGCTCCTACAATGAGCAGTTCTTC.

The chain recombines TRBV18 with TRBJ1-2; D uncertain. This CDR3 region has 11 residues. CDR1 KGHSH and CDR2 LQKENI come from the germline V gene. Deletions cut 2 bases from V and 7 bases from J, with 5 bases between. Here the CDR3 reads CASSPGRGYTF. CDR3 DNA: TGTGCCAGCTCACCAGGTCGTGGCTACACCTTC.

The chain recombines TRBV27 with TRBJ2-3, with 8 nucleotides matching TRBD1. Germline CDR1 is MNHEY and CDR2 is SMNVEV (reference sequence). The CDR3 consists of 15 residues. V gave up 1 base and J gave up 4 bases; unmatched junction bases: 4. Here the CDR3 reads CASSLWSGGADTQYF. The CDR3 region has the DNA TGTGCCAGCAGTTTATGGTCAGGGGGCGCAGATACGCAGTATTTT.

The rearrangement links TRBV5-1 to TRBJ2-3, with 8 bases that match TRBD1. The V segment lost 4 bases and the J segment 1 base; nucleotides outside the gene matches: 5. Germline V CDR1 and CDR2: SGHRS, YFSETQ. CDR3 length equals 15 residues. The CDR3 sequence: CASSPGGDGTDTQYF. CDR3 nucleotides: TGCGCCAGCAGCCCAGGGGGCGATGGCACAGATACGCAGTATTTT.

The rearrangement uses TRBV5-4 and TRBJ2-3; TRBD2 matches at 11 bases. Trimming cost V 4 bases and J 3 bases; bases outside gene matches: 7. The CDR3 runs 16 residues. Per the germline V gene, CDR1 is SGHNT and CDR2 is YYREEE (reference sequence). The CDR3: CASSPLAGGPTDTQYF. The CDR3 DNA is TGTGCCAGCAGCCCCTTAGCGGGGGGGCCGACAGATACGCAGTATTTT. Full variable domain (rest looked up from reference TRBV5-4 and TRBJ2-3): ETGVTQSPTHLIKTRGQQVTLRCSSQSGHNTVSWYQQALGQGPQFIFQYYREEENGRGNFPPRFSGLQFPNYSSELNVNALELDDSALYLCASSPLAGGPTDTQYFGPGTRLTVL.